The clone carrying this TCR beta chain was detected only a few times. The CDR3 runs 14 residues. The V segment lost 4 bases and the J segment 1 base; nucleotides outside the gene matches: 2. Per the germline V gene, CDR1 is SGHNT and CDR2 is YENEEA. Study processing details: Estimates of nucleated cell counts were drawn from the amplification of reference gene primers. Here immunoSEQ multiplex PCR was the method, and the copy in TCRdb shows in-frame clones only, minus some. Clonal size and the V and J genes are those of that table, whereas D and trimming came from the DNA. The table lists about 230,000 clones, around four fifths of them singletons. This record belongs to a study of blood T cell repertoires in COVID-19. About the research overall: The samples span acute and convalescent COVID-19 from the United States, Italy and Spain.

The source of this sequence is a man of 80 years or more with acute or convalescent COVID-19. Sequencing used peripheral blood. This chain connects TRBV11-3 to TRBJ2-3; 7 bases fit TRBD1. CDR3 sequence: CASSSGQGTDTQYF. In nucleotides, the CDR3 is TGTGCCAGCAGCTCCGGACAGGGCACAGATACGCAGTATTTT.